These T cell receptor beta chains were read from a single sample in a study of memory B cells and T cells in multiple sclerosis. Generated by immunoSEQ multiplex PCR, the TCRdb table keeps only in-frame clones and is missing some. This repertoire shows some 7,900 clones, roughly 53% found once; its top ten account for 30% to 35%. Sequenced material: memory (CD45RO+) CD8+ T cells from blood. All receptors come from a human donor with multiple sclerosis. Each CDR3 is given with its conserved first and last residue. A D gene is named only where the DNA matches it firmly. The size field is filled for only some rows; it gives once, few, many or a size class.

clone size	V gene	J gene	D gene	CDR3 length	CDR3 DNA	CDR3 protein
NA	TRBV11-2	TRBJ2-1	TRBD2	16	TGTGCCAGCAGCTTGATAGGACTAGCGGGAGACAATGAGCAGTTCTTC	CASSLIGLAGDNEQFF
once	TRBV28	TRBJ1-4	NA	17	TGTGCCAGCAGTCCCAGGTTGAGAGACGCAACTAATGAAAAACTGTTTTTT	CASSPRLRDATNEKLFF
once	TRBV10-2	TRBJ1-6	NA	13	TGCGCCAGCACCTGGGGGGACGGCTCACCCCTCCACTTT	CASTWGDGSPLHF
NA	TRBV11-3	TRBJ2-1	TRBD1	16	TGTGCCAGCAGCTCCTGGACAGGGGAGGAATACAATGAGCAGTTCTTC	CASSSWTGEEYNEQFF
NA	TRBV27	TRBJ2-7	NA	16	TGTGCCAGCAGTTTGGCCCCGACAGGTCCAGCCTACGAGCAGTACTTC	CASSLAPTGPAYEQYF
NA	TRBV5-1	TRBJ2-7	NA	15	TGCGCCAGCAGCTTGGAGGCGTGGGGGGCCTACGAGCAGTACTTC	CASSLEAWGAYEQYF
few	TRBV6-4	TRBJ2-2	NA	13	TGTGCCAGCAGTAGCGGGAACACCGGGGAGCTGTTTTTT	CASSSGNTGELFF
NA	TRBV5-1	TRBJ1-1	NA	16	TGCGCCAGCAGCTCTACCGGGACAACCATGAACACTGAAGCTTTCTTT	CASSSTGTTMNTEAFF
NA	TRBV19	TRBJ2-7	NA	13	TGTGCCAGTAGTATCTCCTACTTCTACGAGCAGTACTTC	CASSISYFYEQYF
NA	TRBV7-9	TRBJ2-5	TRBD2	17	TGTGCCAGCAGCCGACCCTGGCTAGCGGGGGGGAAGGAGACCCAGTACTTC	CASSRPWLAGGKETQYF
NA	TRBV18	TRBJ2-1	TRBD2	16	TGTGCCAGCTCACCACCTGAGCGGGGGGGCTTCAATGAGCAGTTCTTC	CASSPPERGGFNEQFF
NA	TRBV20-1	TRBJ2-7	NA	11	TGCAGTGCTAAGCCAGGCCACGAGCAGTACTTC	CSAKPGHEQYF
NA	TRBV1	TRBJ2-3	NA	17	TGCACCAGCAGCCAAGATAGGACTAGCGGAAGCACAGATACGCAGTATTTT	CTSSQDRTSGSTDTQYF
NA	TRBV30	TRBJ2-6	NA	16	TGTGTCTGGAGTGTACAGGCAGGGAATGGGGCCAACGTCCTGACTTTC	CVWSVQAGNGANVLTF
NA	TRBV29-1	TRBJ2-3	TRBD1	14	TGCAGCGCTGAAGGACAGGGTTACACAGATACGCAGTATTTT	CSAEGQGYTDTQYF
NA	TRBV28	TRBJ2-1	TRBD2	17	TGTGCCAGCAGTTTTATCAGTCCTAGCGGGAGAGTCGGTGAGCAGTTCTTC	CASSFISPSGRVGEQFF
NA	TRBV6-1	TRBJ2-1	NA	13	TGTGCCAGCTGTTATAAGGAGAACAATGAGCAGTTCTTC	CASCYKENNEQFF
few	TRBV11-2	TRBJ2-3	TRBD2	17	TGTGCCAGCAGCCCCCCACCTAGCGGCCCTTTCGTAGATACGCAGTATTTT	CASSPPPSGPFVDTQYF
NA	TRBV29-1	TRBJ1-2	NA	15	TGCAGCGCCACAGGTCCAGGGGACCAGGACTATGGCTACACCTTC	CSATGPGDQDYGYTF
NA	TRBV5-1	TRBJ2-1	TRBD2	16	TGCGCCAGCAGCTTAGGAGCGGGAGCCTCCTACAATGAGCAGTTCTTC	CASSLGAGASYNEQFF
NA	TRBV29-1	TRBJ2-7	NA	16	TGCAGCGTCGCAGAGGTTCGCGCGGGAGTAGGGGGTGAGCAGTACTTC	CSVAEVRAGVGGEQYF
NA	TRBV27	TRBJ2-7	NA	14	TGTGCCAGCAGTTCTCAGGGGAGCTCCTACGAGCAGTACTTC	CASSSQGSSYEQYF
NA	TRBV27	TRBJ2-7	TRBD1	14	TGTGCCAGCAGTTTAGTACAGGGGGCGTTCGAGCAGTACTTC	CASSLVQGAFEQYF
few	TRBV9	TRBJ2-7	TRBD2	16	TGTGCCAGCAGCGTGAGTAGCGGGAGGCTTCCCTACGAGCAGTACTTC	CASSVSSGRLPYEQYF
NA	TRBV19	TRBJ1-1	TRBD1	16	TGTGCCAGTATCCGACAGGGGGCTCAAATTGGCACTGAAGCTTTCTTT	CASIRQGAQIGTEAFF
NA	TRBV4-1	TRBJ2-7	TRBD1	14	TGCGCCAGCAGCCCCCGGGACAGCATCTACGAGCAGTACTTC	CASSPRDSIYEQYF
few	TRBV4-1	TRBJ2-7	TRBD2	14	TGCGCCAGCAGCCAACTAGCGGGAGACTACGAGCAGTACTTC	CASSQLAGDYEQYF
NA	TRBV7-9	TRBJ2-3	NA	11	TGTGCCAGCAGGGGAGATGATACGCAGTATTTT	CASRGDDTQYF
NA	TRBV7-2	TRBJ1-6	NA	14	TGTGCCAGCAGCCCCATCGGGGGGGTTTCACCCCTCCACTTT	CASSPIGGVSPLHF
few	TRBV6-5	TRBJ2-7	TRBD2	16	TGTGCCAGCAGTTCCCTCCAGCGGGGGGCCCAGTACGAGCAGTACTTC	CASSSLQRGAQYEQYF
medium-sized	TRBV5-1	TRBJ2-1	NA	12	TGCGCCAGCAGCTATTCCCATTATGAGCAGTTCTTC	CASSYSHYEQFF
NA	TRBV6-4	TRBJ2-3	TRBD2	15	TGTGCCAGCAGTGACAGCGGGGGGGCCCCAGATACGCAGTATTTT	CASSDSGGAPDTQYF
NA	TRBV11-2	TRBJ1-2	TRBD1	11	TGTGCCAGCAGCTTAGGACAGGGCCCCTTCTTC	CASSLGQGPFF
once	TRBV10-3	TRBJ1-5	NA	13	TGTGCCATCAGAGGGCCAGGGAATCAGCCCCAGCATTTT	CAIRGPGNQPQHF
NA	TRBV6-6	TRBJ2-5	NA	15	TGTGCCAGCAGTTACTCGCCGGGGGGCCCAGAGACCCAGTACTTC	CASSYSPGGPETQYF
NA	TRBV28	TRBJ2-3	TRBD1	15	TGTGCCAGCAATAGTGGTGGGACAGTCACAGATACGCAGTATTTT	CASNSGGTVTDTQYF
NA	TRBV6-5	TRBJ2-7	NA	11	TGTGCCAGCAGTGACAGCTACGAGCAGTACTTC	CASSDSYEQYF
once	TRBV6-4	TRBJ2-2	NA	13	TGTGCCAGCAGTGACGGGACTGCCGGGGAGCTGTTTTTT	CASSDGTAGELFF
NA	TRBV7-8	TRBJ2-1	TRBD2	15	TGTGCCAGCAGCTCCACTAGCGCTATTTACAATGAGCAGTTCTTC	CASSSTSAIYNEQFF
NA	TRBV2	TRBJ1-6	NA	16	TGTGCCAGCAGTGATCAGGGAAATCCTTGGGGTTCACCCCTCCACTTT	CASSDQGNPWGSPLHF
once	TRBV7-6	TRBJ2-7	TRBD2	15	TGTGCCAGCAGCTTAGGCTGGCGGGAGTCTAACGAGCAGTACTTC	CASSLGWRESNEQYF
NA	TRBV7-9	TRBJ1-5	NA	13	TGTGCCAGCAGTCGAGAAAGCAATCAGCCCCAGCATTTT	CASSRESNQPQHF
large	TRBV29-1	TRBJ2-1	TRBD1	12	TGCAGCGTTGAAGAGGACAGGGTAGAGCAGTTCTTC	CSVEEDRVEQFF
NA	TRBV7-8	TRBJ2-1	NA	14	TGTGCCAGTTTTACGGGAACCAACTACAATGAGCAGTTCTTC	CASFTGTNYNEQFF
NA	TRBV7-9	TRBJ1-1	NA	15	TGTGCCAGCAGCACAGGGCCGGGAGGAAACACTGAAGCTTTCTTT	CASSTGPGGNTEAFF
NA	TRBV10-3	TRBJ2-2	TRBD1	15	TGTGCCATCAGTGAGGACAGGGAAAAGGACGGGGAGCTGTTTTTT	CAISEDREKDGELFF
NA	TRBV7-8	TRBJ2-7	NA	14	TGTGCCAGCAGCTTAGTCGGCAGGTACTACGAGCAGTACTTC	CASSLVGRYYEQYF
once	TRBV7-6	TRBJ1-6	NA	16	TGTGCCAGCAGCCCCCGATCAGACTACTATAATTCACCCCTCCACTTT	CASSPRSDYYNSPLHF
NA	TRBV10-2	TRBJ2-3	NA	14	TGCGCCAGCAGTGAGACGCGGAGCACAGATACGCAGTATTTT	CASSETRSTDTQYF